The rows below give T cell receptor beta chains drawn from one sample of a study of cytotoxic CD8 clonotypes in ibrutinib-treated CLL. Some clones are missing from TCRdb's copy, which holds only in-frame ones; the method was immunoSEQ multiplex PCR. This table has about 92,000 clones, 77% appearing once. Sample: PBMCs, taken after 24 months of ibrutinib treatment. The receptors shown here come from a human donor with chronic lymphocytic leukemia. The CDR3 runs from the conserved cysteine through the conserved F or W. A D gene is named only where the DNA matches it firmly. Where a row states a size, it is once, few, many or the class of an expanded clone; other rows omit it.

D	size	V	J	CDR3	DNA
-	-	TRBV6-1	TRBJ1-5	CASGPVSNQPQHF	TGTGCCAGTGGGCCCGTGAGCAATCAGCCCCAGCATTTT
-	-	TRBV6-6	TRBJ1-3	CASLGTAGNTIYF	TGTGCCAGCCTTGGAACAGCTGGAAACACCATATATTTT
-	-	TRBV5-1	TRBJ2-3	CASSFMGLSTDTQYF	TGCGCCAGCAGCTTTATGGGGCTCTCGACAGATACGCAGTATTTT
-	-	TRBV4-1	TRBJ1-2	CASSGDGFFSNYGYTF	TGCGCCAGCAGTGGGGACGGTTTTTTTTCTAACTATGGCTACACCTTC
-	-	TRBV7-9	TRBJ1-1	CASSLSLRTEAFF	TGTGCCAGCAGCTTAAGTCTTCGGACTGAAGCTTTCTTT
-	few	TRBV30	TRBJ1-2	CAWIGGYGYTF	TGTGCCTGGATCGGGGGCTATGGCTACACCTTC
-	many	TRBV19	TRBJ1-2	CASSTYQTGYGYTF	TGTGCCAGTAGTACCTACCAGACGGGCTATGGCTACACCTTC
-	few	TRBV18	TRBJ1-1	CASSPGHMNTEAFF	TGTGCCAGCTCACCAGGACACATGAACACTGAAGCTTTCTTT
-	-	TRBV19	TRBJ2-3	CASSIDQVATDTQYF	TGTGCCAGTAGTATAGACCAGGTTGCCACAGATACGCAGTATTTT
-	-	TRBV4-3	TRBJ1-4	CASSQPGTRDEKLFF	TGCGCCAGCAGCCAACCGGGAACAAGGGACGAAAAACTGTTTTTT
-	once	TRBV6-6	TRBJ2-3	CASSYEGGRLTDTQYF	TGTGCCAGCAGTTACGAAGGGGGGCGTCTCACAGATACGCAGTATTTT
-	many	TRBV19	TRBJ2-2	CASSMSGPGELFF	TGTGCCAGTAGTATGTCTGGTCCGGGGGAGCTGTTTTTT
-	-	TRBV28	TRBJ2-3	CASSPGNTDTQYF	TGTGCCAGCAGTCCCGGGAACACAGATACGCAGTATTTT
TRBD1	-	TRBV6-6	TRBJ2-5	CASSYSQQGAQYF	TGTGCCAGCAGTTACTCGCAGCAGGGGGCCCAGTACTTC
TRBD2	-	TRBV7-2	TRBJ2-7	CASSLVTGTNYEQYF	TGTGCCAGCAGCTTAGTAACCGGGACTAACTACGAGCAGTACTTC
-	-	TRBV5-5	TRBJ2-7	CASSLGSAYEQYF	TGTGCCAGCAGCTTGGGTAGCGCCTACGAGCAGTACTTC